The sequence of this TCR beta chain was determined in a study of pediatric ulcerative colitis. Up to 500,000 reads were sequenced per sample. The protocol was immunoSEQ multiplex PCR, while the TCRdb copy is restricted to in-frame clones and leaves out a portion. Of about 64,000 clones listed, just over 75% are singletons. Regarding this clone: Its antigen is currently unknown.

Study outcomes and limitations: Acute severe colitis showed lower rectal diversity from clonal expansions. All ulcerative colitis patients, but no controls, carried two rectal clonotypes. Compared with controls, ulcerative colitis showed greater blood-rectum clone sharing.

The receptor's source is a boy aged 10-17 years with moderate ulcerative colitis. The sequenced sample consisted of blood.

The CDR3 spells CSVVWSVSMGNTEAFF. The CDR3 region has the DNA TGCAGCGTTGTATGGTCGGTGTCCATGGGGAACACTGAAGCTTTCTTT. This rearrangement joins TRBV29-1 to TRBJ1-1; D call uncertain. The V and J ends lost 4 bases and 1 base respectively, with 19 bases between them. The CDR3 totals 16 residues. The germline V gene encodes CDR1 SQVTM and CDR2 ANQGSEA.